This T cell receptor (beta chain) is from a study of T cell changes during pregnancy in multiple sclerosis. CDR1 and CDR2 (germline): SGHTS, YDEGEE. The V and J ends lost 4 bases and 5 bases, in that order; junction bases with no gene match: 8. The CDR3 runs to 14 residues. Repertoires were generated with immunoSEQ multiplex PCR, while TCRdb's copy carries only in-frame clones and drops some. The sample comprises tens of thousands of clones, around nine tenths of which are singletons, and roughly an eighth rests with the top ten. The receptor's source is a female donor in good health, enrolled as a control in a pregnancy study. The chain has TRBV5-8 and TRBJ2-7, with TRBD2 identical over 8 bases. Source: CD8+ T cells from peripheral blood mononuclear cells, taken in the first trimester of pregnancy. The CDR3 sequence is CASSEGGGIDEQYF. The DNA of the CDR3 is TGTGCCAGCAGCGAGGGCGGGGGGATCGACGAGCAGTACTTC.